These T cell receptor beta chains were read from a single sample in a study of blood T cells in healthy people across ages. TCRdb re-called the 5' RACE reads with MiXCR, one entry per CDR3 protein. There are around 1,500,000 distinct CDR3 sequences in the sample; 42% occur only once, and 7% to 9% lies in the top ten. Sequencing was performed on blood. The receptors here all came from a woman aged 18-29 years in good health. The CDR3 runs from the conserved cysteine through the conserved F or W.

v_call,j_call,cdr3_aa
TRBV30,TRBJ1-2,CAWRRGRGYGYTF
TRBV9,TRBJ1-6,CASSVGRDSPLHF
TRBV28,TRBJ2-1,CASGLAGEEKVQFF
TRBV12-3/TRBV12-4,TRBJ2-3,CASSSLHSTDTQYF
TRBV2,TRBJ2-6,CASSIQLSGANVLTF
TRBV25-1,TRBJ2-3,CASSELGGADTQYF
TRBV4-2,TRBJ2-1,CASSRAPPGLAGSLSNEQFF
TRBV5-1,TRBJ1-1,CASRNLGQVLNTEAFF
TRBV4-1,-,CASSQGAQGAFYEQYF
TRBV28,TRBJ2-6,CASSPVRGDSGANVLTF
TRBV9,TRBJ2-5,CASSVGGSGGLQETQYF
TRBV27,TRBJ1-2,CASAPTTGGGYTF
TRBV3-1,TRBJ2-3,CASSPEQLAGGPGTDTQYF
TRBV6-1,TRBJ1-5,CASSGTDNQPQHF
TRBV9,TRBJ2-5,CASSVAPTEQETQYF
TRBV7-2,TRBJ2-1,CASSQDRGLYNEQFF
TRBV2,TRBJ2-7,CASSRPGTVDFEQYF
TRBV27,TRBJ2-1,CASSLSHINEQFF
TRBV30,TRBJ2-7,CAWSRDHEQYF
TRBV28,-,CASSFVDRGHPLPETQYF
TRBV7-2,TRBJ2-1,CASSLGLGDPNEQFF
TRBV4-2,TRBJ2-5,CASSQERRVETQYF
TRBV7-9,TRBJ2-3,CASSLSTSGGPDTQYF
TRBV2,TRBJ2-3,CASKGVTGAQPQIGQYF
TRBV2,TRBJ2-7,CASRELRDPRDEQYF
TRBV15,TRBJ2-1,CATGSLDTSSYNEQFF
TRBV7-2,TRBJ1-5,CASTTEVYRRSQPQHF